Detailed here is one TCR beta chain. Its antigen is undetermined. The data stem from a study of T cell responses to AZD1222 COVID-19 vaccine. The table came from immunoSEQ multiplex PCR; TCRdb's copy has only in-frame clones and leaves some out. This sample has under 150,000 clones, with 90% found just once. Study outcomes and limitations: Spike as a whole was targeted by vaccine-associated CD4 TCRs, dominant at 160-218 and 743-854. Vaccination with two AZD1222 doses was followed by a rise in Spike-specific TCR breadth and depth. Just a handful of AZD1222 recipients were seropositive at baseline. Among the donors, most were white British and more were female, and clonal diversity was possibly underestimated.

The CDR3 has 11 residues. V dropped 4 bases and J dropped 2 bases, with 3 bases sitting between them. This clonotype was obtained from an adult in good health. Specimen: peripheral blood, collected on day 0 of AZD1222 vaccination. V and J are TRBV12-3 or TRBV12-4 and TRBJ2-7; no clear D gene. The CDR3 protein is CASSSAYEQYF. In nucleotides, the CDR3 is TGTGCCAGCAGTTCGGCCTACGAGCAGTACTTC.